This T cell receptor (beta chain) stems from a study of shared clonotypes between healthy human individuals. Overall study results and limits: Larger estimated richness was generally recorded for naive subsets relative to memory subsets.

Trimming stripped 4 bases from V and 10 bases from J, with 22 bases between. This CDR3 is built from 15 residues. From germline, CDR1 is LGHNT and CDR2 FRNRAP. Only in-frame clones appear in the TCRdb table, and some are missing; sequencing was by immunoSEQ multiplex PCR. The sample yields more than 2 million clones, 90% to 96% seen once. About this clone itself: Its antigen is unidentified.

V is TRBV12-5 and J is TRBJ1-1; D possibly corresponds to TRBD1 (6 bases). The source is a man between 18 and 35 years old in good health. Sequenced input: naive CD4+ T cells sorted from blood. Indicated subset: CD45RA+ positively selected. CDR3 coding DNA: TGTGCTAGTGGTTCAGGGGCCGCCGGCCTTTTCCCAGCTTTCTTT. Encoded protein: CASGSGAAGLFPAFF.